This TCR beta chain is drawn from a study of shared clonotypes between healthy human individuals. Study-wide results and caveats: Generation of non-shared clonotypes was less probable than generation of clonotypes shared by all four donors.

Donors comprised only Caucasian adults living in Nashville, Tennessee. This clone was observed a single time. What it binds is not known. In the authors' workflow: Junction-only sequences without quality scores were provided by ImmunoSEQ, so filtering was different. TCRdb's table, derived via immunoSEQ multiplex PCR, lists solely in-frame clones and lacks some. The V and J calls and clone size were taken over from that table, and D and trimming were inferred from the DNA. The sample includes about 1.1 million clones, about 72% seen only once; the top ten take roughly 0.83%. Per the germline V gene, CDR1 is SEHNR and CDR2 is FQNEAQ (reference sequence). The ends were cut back, 5 bases at V and 4 bases at J, with 5 bases in the middle. The CDR3 has 11 residues.

The genes are TRBV7-9 and TRBJ1-1; no definite D call. The TCR comes from a man aged 18-30 years in good health. Some clones in this sample may be carry-over from other donors' samples. Sequencing input: memory CD4+ T cells from PBMCs. Documented subset: CD45RA-negative fraction. The DNA of the CDR3 is TGTGCCAGCAGCGGGCGCACTGAAGCTTTCTTT. Protein sequence: CASSGRTEAFF.